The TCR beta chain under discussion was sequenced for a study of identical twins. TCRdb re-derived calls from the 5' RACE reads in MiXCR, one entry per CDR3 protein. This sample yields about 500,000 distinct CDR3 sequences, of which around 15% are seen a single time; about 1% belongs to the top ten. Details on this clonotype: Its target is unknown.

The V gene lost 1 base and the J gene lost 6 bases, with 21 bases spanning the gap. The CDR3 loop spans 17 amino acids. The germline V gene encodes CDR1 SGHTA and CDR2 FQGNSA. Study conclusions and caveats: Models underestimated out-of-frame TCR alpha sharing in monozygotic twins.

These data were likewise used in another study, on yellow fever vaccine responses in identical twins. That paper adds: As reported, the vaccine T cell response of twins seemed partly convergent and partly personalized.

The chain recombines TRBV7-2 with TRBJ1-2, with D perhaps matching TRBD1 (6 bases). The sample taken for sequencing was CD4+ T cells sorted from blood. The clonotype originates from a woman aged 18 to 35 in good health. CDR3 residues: CASSLEQRGRGRNGYTF. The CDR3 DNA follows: TGTGCCAGCAGCTTAGAGCAGAGGGGCAGGGGAAGAAATGGCTACACCTTC.